Only a few counts were recorded for the clone carrying this T cell receptor (beta chain). A much larger clone differs by one base, so this may be a read error. Amplification of TCR beta CDR3 regions was performed using RNA transcripts as template. Primed by the HTBI set, a first-round RT-PCR was run on the TCR CDR3. Each CDR3 protein gets one entry after TCRdb re-called the multiplex PCR reads with MiXCR. The repertoire holds approximately 420,000 distinct CDR3 sequences, with about an eighth as singletons. The source of the sample is a study of T cells in Graves' hyperthyroidism and ophthalmopathy. Germline assignment: CDR1 MDHEN and CDR2 SYDVKM. The CDR3 spans 16 residues. Trimming cost V 3 bases and J 1 base, with 15 bases left between them.

The sample was blood. This chain connects TRBV28 to TRBJ2-5; D ambiguous. This TCR was sampled from a woman under 30 with Graves' hyperthyroidism. The CDR3 DNA reads TGTGCCAGCAGTTTTACCACGCAGGTGGGCCAAGAGACCCAGTACTTC. Protein sequence: CASSFTTQVGQETQYF.